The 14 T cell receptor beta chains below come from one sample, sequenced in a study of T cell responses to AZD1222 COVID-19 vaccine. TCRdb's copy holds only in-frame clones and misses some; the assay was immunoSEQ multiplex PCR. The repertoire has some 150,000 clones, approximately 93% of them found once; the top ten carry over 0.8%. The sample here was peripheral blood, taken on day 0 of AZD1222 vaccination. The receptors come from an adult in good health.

Here the CDR3 reads CASSLLDNEQFF. The CDR3, as DNA: TGTGCCAGCAGCTTACTAGACAATGAGCAGTTCTTC. J is TRBJ2-1 and V is TRBV11-3; D ambiguous. Germline CDR1 SGHNT, CDR2 YENEEA. The CDR3 totals 12 residues. With 2 bases removed from V and 5 bases from J, the gap between germline ends came to 4 bases.

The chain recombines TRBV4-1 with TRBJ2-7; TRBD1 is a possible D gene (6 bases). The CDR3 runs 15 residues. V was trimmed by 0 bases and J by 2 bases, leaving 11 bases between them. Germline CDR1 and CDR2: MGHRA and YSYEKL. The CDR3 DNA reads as TGCGCCAGCAGCCAAGACCGGGACACCGCCTACGAGCAGTACTTC. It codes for CASSQDRDTAYEQYF.

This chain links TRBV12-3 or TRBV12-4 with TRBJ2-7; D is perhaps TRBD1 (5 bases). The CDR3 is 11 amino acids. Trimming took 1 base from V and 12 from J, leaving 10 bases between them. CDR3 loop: CASSLGTPRYF. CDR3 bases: TGTGCCAGCAGTTTAGGGACACCAAGGTACTTC.

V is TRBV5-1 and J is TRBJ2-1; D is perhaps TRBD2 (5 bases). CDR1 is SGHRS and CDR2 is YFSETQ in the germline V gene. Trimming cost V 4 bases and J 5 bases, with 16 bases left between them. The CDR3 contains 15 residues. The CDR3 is CASSQTWTGNNEQFF. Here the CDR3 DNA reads TGCGCCAGCAGCCAGACCTGGACTGGAAACAATGAGCAGTTCTTC.

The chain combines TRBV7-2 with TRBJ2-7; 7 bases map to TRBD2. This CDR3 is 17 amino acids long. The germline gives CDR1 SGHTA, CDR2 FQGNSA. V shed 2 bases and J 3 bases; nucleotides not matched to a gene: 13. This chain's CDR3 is CASSLIRAGSGGYEQYF. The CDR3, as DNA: TGTGCCAGCAGCTTAATTAGGGCAGGGTCGGGGGGCTACGAGCAGTACTTC.

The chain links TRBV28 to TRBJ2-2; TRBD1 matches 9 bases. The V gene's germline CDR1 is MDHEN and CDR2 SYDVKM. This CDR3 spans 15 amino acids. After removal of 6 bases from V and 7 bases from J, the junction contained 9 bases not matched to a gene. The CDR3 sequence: CASSTGGRRGGELFF. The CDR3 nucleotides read TGTGCCAGCAGCACAGGGGGCCGTAGGGGCGGGGAGCTGTTTTTT.

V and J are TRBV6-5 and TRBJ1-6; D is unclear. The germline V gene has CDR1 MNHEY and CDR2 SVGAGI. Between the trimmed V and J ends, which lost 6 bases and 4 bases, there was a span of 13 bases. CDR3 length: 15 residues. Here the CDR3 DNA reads TGTGCCAGCAGCAAGGAGACCGCTTATAATTCACCCCTCCACTTT. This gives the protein CASSKETAYNSPLHF.

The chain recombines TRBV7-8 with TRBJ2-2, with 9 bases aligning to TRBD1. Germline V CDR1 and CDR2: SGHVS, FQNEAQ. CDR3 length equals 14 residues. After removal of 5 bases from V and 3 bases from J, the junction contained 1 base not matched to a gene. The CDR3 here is CASSGQGHTGELFF. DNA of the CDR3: TGTGCCAGCAGCGGACAGGGGCACACCGGGGAGCTGTTTTTT.

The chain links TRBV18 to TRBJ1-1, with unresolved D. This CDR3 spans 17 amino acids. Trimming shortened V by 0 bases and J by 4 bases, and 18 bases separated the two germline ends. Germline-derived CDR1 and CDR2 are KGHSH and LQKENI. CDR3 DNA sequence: TGTGCCAGCTCACCACCGGGAGGGCGGCATCAATTCACTGAAGCTTTCTTT. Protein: CASSPPGGRHQFTEAFF.

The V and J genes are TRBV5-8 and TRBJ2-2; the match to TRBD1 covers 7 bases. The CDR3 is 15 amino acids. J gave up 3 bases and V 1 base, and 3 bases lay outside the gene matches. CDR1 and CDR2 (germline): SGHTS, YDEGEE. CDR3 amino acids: CASSLRQGYTGELFF. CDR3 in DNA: TGTGCCAGCAGCTTGCGACAGGGATACACCGGGGAGCTGTTTTTT.

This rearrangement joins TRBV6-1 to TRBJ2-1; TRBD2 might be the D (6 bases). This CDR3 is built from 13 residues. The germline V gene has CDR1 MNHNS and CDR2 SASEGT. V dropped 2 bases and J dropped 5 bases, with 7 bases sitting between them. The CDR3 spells CASSERENNEQFF. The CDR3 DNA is TGTGCCAGCAGTGAACGGGAGAACAATGAGCAGTTCTTC.

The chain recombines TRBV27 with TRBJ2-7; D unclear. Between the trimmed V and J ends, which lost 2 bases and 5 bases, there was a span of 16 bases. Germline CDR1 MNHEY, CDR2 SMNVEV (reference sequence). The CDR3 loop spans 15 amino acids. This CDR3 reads CASSLRIQSLHEQYF. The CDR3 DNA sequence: TGTGCCAGCAGTTTAAGGATCCAAAGTCTCCACGAGCAGTACTTC.

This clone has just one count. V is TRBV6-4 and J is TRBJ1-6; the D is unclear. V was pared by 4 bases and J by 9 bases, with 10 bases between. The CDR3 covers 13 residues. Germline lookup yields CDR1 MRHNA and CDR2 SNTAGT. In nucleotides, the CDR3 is TGTGCCAGCAGTGCCGACGCGGTTTCACCCCTCCACTTT. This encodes CASSADAVSPLHF.

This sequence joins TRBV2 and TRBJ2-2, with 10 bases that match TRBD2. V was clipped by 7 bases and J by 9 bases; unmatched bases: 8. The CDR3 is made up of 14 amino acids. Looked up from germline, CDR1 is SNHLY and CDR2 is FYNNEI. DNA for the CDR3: TGTGCCAGCAACATAGCGGGGGGCAATCGGGAGCTGTTTTTT. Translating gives CASNIAGGNRELFF.